This T cell receptor beta chain stems from a study of cytotoxic CD8 clonotypes in ibrutinib-treated CLL. The V end was cut by 6 bases, the J end by 4 bases, with 18 bases between. In germline, CDR1 is MNHEY, CDR2 SMNVEV (reference sequence). The length of the CDR3 is 15 residues. On this clone: Its specificity is not known.

Points from the study as a whole: Investigators sampled sustained-remission and progressing patients at differing times. The study found clonality rose at ibrutinib response, then fell toward baseline at progression.

PBMCs were cryopreserved, and roughly 2 micrograms of genomic DNA from them went into TCR beta libraries. The protocol was immunoSEQ multiplex PCR, while the TCRdb copy is restricted to in-frame clones and leaves out a portion. Altogether fewer than 50,000 clones are present, about 69% being singletons, with the ten largest covering roughly 21%. Material: PBMCs, obtained after 24 months of ibrutinib treatment. The source is a human donor with chronic lymphocytic leukemia. V is TRBV27 and J is TRBJ1-2; the D is unclear. The CDR3 DNA reads as TGTGCCAGCAGCCGATCACCGCGCCAATCCTATGGCTACACCTTC. It is translated as CASSRSPRQSYGYTF.